This passage covers 25 T cell receptor beta chains from one sample sequenced in a study of T cell repertoires in cytomegalovirus infection. TCRdb reanalysed the reads using MiXCR and keeps one entry per CDR3 protein. Among 200,000 to 300,000 distinct CDR3 sequences listed, roughly 13% were seen once. Sequencing was performed on PBMCs. All receptors come from a human donor in good health (CMV status not recorded). Some clones in this sample may be carry-over from other donors' samples.

This clonotype was detected only a few times. The rearrangement joins TRBV25-1 to TRBJ1-4; D is undetermined. From germline, CDR1 is MGHDK and CDR2 SYGVNS. Between the trimmed V and J ends, which lost 2 bases and 7 bases, there was a span of 8 bases. The CDR3 length is 13 residues. The DNA of the CDR3 is TGTGCCAGCAGTGAAGACGGTCTTGAAAAACTGTTTTTT. Translation: CASSEDGLEKLFF.

This clonotype was counted ten times or more. DNA for the CDR3: TGTGCCAGCAGCGCCACGGGGCAGGGGATCTACGAGCAGTACTTC. This translates into CASSATGQGIYEQYF. The chain couples TRBV7-8 to TRBJ2-7, with D possibly TRBD1 on 6 matching bases. V lost 5 bases and J 3 bases, leaving 17 bases between the germline ends. The CDR3 length is 15 residues. Germline CDR1 and CDR2: SGHVS and FQNEAQ. Drawing the rest from reference TRBV7-8 and TRBJ2-7, the complete variable domain is GAGVSQSPRYKVAKRGQDVALRCDPISGHVSLFWYQQALGQGPEFLTYFQNEAQLDKSGLPSDRFFAERPEGSVSTLKIQRTQQEDSAVYLCASSATGQGIYEQYFGPGTRLTVT.

This clonotype was detected many times. The V gene is TRBV7-6, the J gene TRBJ2-3; possible D gene TRBD2, 5 bases. This CDR3 has 15 residues. V gave up 3 bases and J gave up 1 base, with 11 bases separating them. Germline CDR1 and CDR2: SGHVS and FNYEAQ. The CDR3: CASSFRTSGTDTQYF. CDR3 sequence (DNA): TGTGCCAGCAGCTTTCGTACTAGTGGCACAGATACGCAGTATTTT.

Many counts were recorded for this clonotype. J is TRBJ2-1 and V is TRBV28; possibly TRBD2 for D (6 bases). Trimming shortened V by 8 bases and J by 1 base, and 9 bases separated the two germline ends. Looked up from germline, CDR1 is MDHEN and CDR2 is SYDVKM. This CDR3 has 13 amino acids. CDR3 sequence reads: CASGGRSYNEQFF. CDR3 in DNA: TGTGCCAGCGGGGGGAGGTCCTACAATGAGCAGTTCTTC. Variable domain in full (rest from reference TRBV28 and TRBJ2-1): DVKVTQSSRYLVKRTGEKVFLECVQDMDHENMFWYRQDPGLGLRLIYFSYDVKMKEKGDIPEGYSVSREKKERFSLILESASTNQTSMYLCASGGRSYNEQFFGPGTRLTVL.

This clonotype was counted ten times or more. This chain uses TRBV11-2 with TRBJ1-1; no definite D call. Looked up from germline, CDR1 is SGHAT and CDR2 is FQNNGV. Trimming shortened V by 1 base and J by 2 bases, and 17 bases separated the two germline ends. The CDR3 length is 17 residues. The CDR3 spells CASSLVGMPSSNTEAFF. In DNA form, the CDR3 reads TGTGCCAGCAGCTTAGTAGGGATGCCCTCCAGTAACACTGAAGCTTTCTTT.

This clonotype was detected a few times. The chain recombines TRBV15 with TRBJ1-5; D unclear. The CDR3 consists of 15 residues. The germline CDR1 and CDR2 sequences are LNHNV and YYDKDF (reference sequence). The V and J ends lost 0 bases and 0 bases respectively, with 6 bases between them. CDR3 bases: TGTGCCACCAGCAGAGATATCGGTAGCAATCAGCCCCAGCATTTT. This sequence encodes CATSRDIGSNQPQHF.

This clonotype was detected only a few times. This chain uses TRBV20-1 with TRBJ1-2; tentatively, D is TRBD1 (5 bases). In germline, CDR1 is DFQATT, CDR2 SNEGSKA (reference sequence). This CDR3 is 14 amino acids long. V was clipped by 0 bases and J by 5 bases, with 13 bases between them. The CDR3 DNA is TGCAGTGCTAGAGATAAGATTAGGGGATATGGCTACACCTTC. This sequence encodes CSARDKIRGYGYTF.

The sample holds a few counts of this clonotype. The chain combines TRBV4-2 with TRBJ1-6, with 7 bases matching TRBD1. The CDR3 length is 16 residues. Germline V gene lookup returns CDR1 LGHNA and CDR2 YNFKEQ. The trim removed 0 bases at V and 7 bases at J, leaving 6 bases unmatched. The DNA of the CDR3 is TGTGCCAGCAGCCAAGATAACGACAGGGCGAATTCACCCCTCCACTTT. The encoded protein is CASSQDNDRANSPLHF.

V is TRBV5-1 and J is TRBJ2-5; 8 bases are shared with TRBD2. This CDR3 region has 17 residues. J was trimmed by 1 base and V by 2 bases; bases with no gene match: 10. The germline gives CDR1 SGHRS, CDR2 YFSETQ. The chain's CDR3 is CASSFQRERIRQETQYF. Here the CDR3 DNA reads TGCGCCAGCAGCTTCCAGCGGGAGCGGATCCGCCAAGAGACCCAGTACTTC.

V and J are TRBV12-3 or TRBV12-4 and TRBJ2-1, with 11 nucleotides matching TRBD2. The CDR3 sequence is 15 residues long. Trimming at V came to 7 bases and at J to 8 bases, leaving 10 bases not matched to a gene. This CDR3 is CASTPRLAGGDEQFF. In DNA form, the CDR3 reads TGTGCCAGCACTCCCCGGCTAGCGGGAGGAGATGAGCAGTTCTTC.

This clonotype was counted ten times or more. V gene TRBV6-4 combines with J gene TRBJ2-1, with D perhaps matching TRBD1 (5 bases). The CDR3 has 16 amino acids. Per germline, CDR1 MRHNA and CDR2 SNTAGT. V lost 0 bases, J lost 3 bases, and 12 bases lay in between. The CDR3 spells CASSDSSGADYNEQFF. Here the CDR3 DNA reads TGTGCCAGCAGTGACTCTAGTGGGGCCGACTACAATGAGCAGTTCTTC.

This clonotype was recorded at least ten times. The chain uses TRBV7-2 and TRBJ1-1, with 9 bases matching TRBD1. Germline lookup yields CDR1 SGHTA and CDR2 FQGNSA. The CDR3 has 14 amino acids. The junction had 6 bases not matched to a gene; V was cut back by 6 bases and J by 4 bases. This CDR3 reads CASRKQGASTEAFF. The CDR3 coding sequence is TGTGCCAGCAGAAAACAGGGGGCGAGCACTGAAGCTTTCTTT. The full variable domain, with the rest looked up from reference TRBV7-2 and TRBJ1-1, is GAGVSQSPSNKVTEKGKDVELRCDPISGHTALYWYRQSLGQGLEFLIYFQGNSAPDKSGLPSDRFSAERTGGSVSTLTIQRTQQEDSAVYLCASRKQGASTEAFFGQGTRLTVV.

The rearrangement links TRBV14 to TRBJ2-7; tentatively, D is TRBD1 (6 bases). Trimming shortened V by 3 bases and J by 0 bases, and 15 bases separated the two germline ends. The CDR3 loop spans 16 amino acids. Germline-derived CDR1 and CDR2 are SGHDN and FVKESK. DNA of the CDR3: TGTGCCAGCAGCCAGCTGACAGGCCGCTACTCCTACGAGCAGTACTTC. Protein sequence: CASSQLTGRYSYEQYF.

This clonotype was seen ten or more times. V is TRBV7-9 and J is TRBJ1-3; D is ambiguous. The V end was cut by 3 bases, the J end by 4 bases, with 7 bases between. Germline-derived CDR1 and CDR2 are SEHNR and FQNEAQ (reference sequence). This CDR3 region has 13 residues. CDR3 protein: CASSLSVGNTIYF. CDR3 nucleotides: TGTGCCAGCAGCTTGTCCGTCGGAAACACCATATATTTT.

The chain combines TRBV10-3 with TRBJ2-5, with 9 positions matching TRBD2. Germline values: CDR1 ENHRY, CDR2 SYGVKD. This CDR3 has 13 amino acids. V was clipped by 5 bases and J by 5 bases; unmatched bases: 3. In DNA, the CDR3 is TGTGCCATCAGTTCTGCGGGGGGGGAGACCCAGTACTTC. As protein: CAISSAGGETQYF.

This clonotype was seen many times. The rearrangement uses TRBV7-2 and TRBJ2-1; D may match TRBD1 or TRBD2 (5 bases each). The CDR3 runs to 16 residues. The germline V gene encodes CDR1 SGHTA and CDR2 FQGNSA. The germline V and J ends were trimmed by 3 bases and 2 bases, with 14 bases remaining between them. CDR3 DNA sequence: TGTGCCAGCAGCTTGATGGGGGATCCCACCTACAATGAGCAGTTCTTC. Amino acids: CASSLMGDPTYNEQFF.

The sample holds many counts of this clonotype. The chain combines TRBV28 with TRBJ1-1; 7 bases align to TRBD1. CDR3 length: 15 amino acids. CDR1 and CDR2 (germline): MDHEN, SYDVKM. The V gene end was trimmed by 6 bases and the J gene end by 1 base; junction bases not matched to a gene: 8. The CDR3 DNA reads TGTGCCAGCAGCCGAGGACAGGTTGGGAACACTGAAGCTTTCTTT. Protein: CASSRGQVGNTEAFF.

This clonotype is termed medium-sized. The rearrangement links TRBV6-1 to TRBJ2-5, with D possibly being TRBD2 (6 bases). This CDR3 region has 15 residues. CDR1 and CDR2 from the germline V gene are MNHNS and SASEGT. The germline V and J ends were trimmed by 10 bases and 6 bases, with 24 bases remaining between them. The CDR3 here is CAIPTDGGEVKTQYF. The CDR3 DNA sequence: TGTGCCATCCCTACGGACGGCGGGGAGGTAAAGACCCAGTACTTC.

Many counts were recorded for this clonotype. This chain links TRBV10-3 with TRBJ1-5, with no clear D. Germline values: CDR1 ENHRY, CDR2 SYGVKD. The V end lost 8 bases, the J end lost 2 bases, and 10 bases lay between the germline ends. The CDR3 has 13 amino acids. This CDR3 is CAIAISGNQPQHF. CDR3 nucleotide sequence: TGTGCCATCGCGATTTCGGGCAATCAGCCCCAGCATTTT.

The rearrangement uses TRBV7-9 and TRBJ1-4; TRBD1 might be the D (6 bases). Trimming removed 5 bases at V and 5 bases at J, with 36 bases between. CDR1 and CDR2 (germline): SEHNR, FQNEAQ (reference sequence). The CDR3 has 22 residues. As DNA, the CDR3 is TGTGCCAGCAGCCCTCGTGGCGGTCGCTTGACCAGGGGAGGCATCGACAATGAAAAACTGTTTTTT. Translated: CASSPRGGRLTRGGIDNEKLFF.

About this clonotype itself: A much larger clone lies one base from this, so it may be a read error. The conserved closing phenylalanine or tryptophan is absent in this CDR3, likely reflecting a read error. V is TRBV6-2 or TRBV6-3 and J is TRBJ1-1, with D possibly being TRBD1 (5 bases). This CDR3 region has 12 residues. CDR1 is MNHEY, CDR2 SVGEGT, per germline. V lost 7 bases to trimming and J lost 4 bases, with 10 bases between them. CDR3 region: CASTQRGTEAFL. CDR3 nucleotide sequence: TGTGCCAGCACTCAGAGGGGCACTGAAGCTTTCCTT.

The chain combines TRBV27 with TRBJ1-2; D possibly corresponds to TRBD1 (5 bases). Germline values: CDR1 MNHEY, CDR2 SMNVEV (reference sequence). The CDR3 loop spans 16 amino acids. V dropped 5 bases and J dropped 3 bases, with 19 bases sitting between them. CDR3: CASSLQAPGWDYGYTF. The CDR3 DNA follows: TGTGCCAGCAGTCTACAGGCCCCCGGTTGGGACTATGGCTACACCTTC.

In its sample, this clonotype was seen many times. The chain joins TRBV7-2 to TRBJ2-7; the D is unclear. CDR1 and CDR2 (germline): SGHTA, FQGNSA. Trimming pared 8 bases from V and 3 bases from J, leaving 8 bases between. There are 11 residues in the CDR3. The CDR3 spells CASALGYEQYF. The CDR3 DNA follows: TGTGCCAGCGCTCTGGGCTACGAGCAGTACTTC.

There are a few counts of this clonotype. V and J are TRBV5-1 and TRBJ2-4; 11 nucleotides agree with TRBD1. V gave up 1 base and J gave up 9 bases; unmatched junction bases: 12. Per germline, CDR1 SGHRS and CDR2 YFSETQ. The length of the CDR3 is 17 residues. The CDR3 sequence is CASSLSSSGTGGIIQYF. The DNA for the CDR3 is TGCGCCAGCAGCTTGTCCTCATCCGGGACAGGGGGAATCATTCAGTACTTC.

This clonotype was recorded only once. This chain's CDR3 is CASTRTDSSYNSPLHF. DNA for the CDR3: TGCGCCAGCACCCGGACGGATAGCTCCTATAATTCACCCCTCCACTTT. The rearrangement uses TRBV5-1 and TRBJ1-6, with D unresolved. V was trimmed by 6 bases and J by 0 bases, leaving 13 bases between them. CDR1 is SGHRS, CDR2 YFSETQ, per germline. The CDR3 runs to 16 residues.